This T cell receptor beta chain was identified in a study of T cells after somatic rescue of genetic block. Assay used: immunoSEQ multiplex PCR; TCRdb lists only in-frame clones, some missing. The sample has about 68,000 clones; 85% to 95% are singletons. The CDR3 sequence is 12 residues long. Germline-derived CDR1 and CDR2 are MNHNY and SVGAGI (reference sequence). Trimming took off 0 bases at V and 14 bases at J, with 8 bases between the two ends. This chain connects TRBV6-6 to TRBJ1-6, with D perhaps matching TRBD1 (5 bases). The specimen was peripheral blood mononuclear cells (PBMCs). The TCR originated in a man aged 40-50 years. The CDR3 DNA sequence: TGTGCCAGCAGTTACTCGACAGATTCCCTCCACTTT. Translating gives CASSYSTDSLHF.